This T cell receptor beta chain appears in the sequencing data of a study of T cells in Graves' hyperthyroidism and ophthalmopathy. Study conclusions and caveats: Median prediction lead before ophthalmopathy onset was six to eight months with the model.

The CDR3 regions of TCR beta were amplified from RNA transcripts. An initial round of RT-PCR targeting the TCR CDR3 relied on the HTBI primer set. TCRdb processed the multiplex PCR reads anew with MiXCR; each CDR3 protein has one entry. The sample consists of about 340,000 distinct CDR3 sequences, around a fifth of them appearing once. Germline V gene sequence: CDR1 DFQATT, CDR2 SNEGSKA (reference sequence). CDR3 length equals 15 residues. This clonotype was detected only once. Its antigen remains unknown. One end of the junction fails to match germline, which may point to a read error. The chain recombines TRBV20-1 with TRBJ2-1; 9 nucleotides line up with TRBD2. The clonotype was recovered from a woman between 45 and 60 years old with Graves' hyperthyroidism. The sample taken for sequencing was blood. Here the CDR3 DNA reads TGCAGTGCTACCGAGGGCGGGAGGGATAACAATGAGCGGTTCTTC. This encodes CSATEGGRDNNERFF.